This TCR beta chain derives from a study of shared clonotypes between healthy human individuals. Broader study findings: When naive CD4 clonotypes were compared across several donors, around 5% were shared.

Naive CD4+ cells were CD45RA-selected; the remaining cells were memory. Trimming removed 3 bases at V and 0 bases at J, with 16 bases between. This CDR3 is 17 amino acids long. CDR1 is KGHSH, CDR2 LQKENI, per germline. In the authors' methods: Junction-only sequences without quality scores came from ImmunoSEQ, so filtering differed. Here immunoSEQ multiplex PCR was the method, and the copy in TCRdb shows in-frame clones only, minus some. That table gives V, J and clone size, and the DNA gave D and trimming. The sample records 1.6 million or so clones, around 97% being singletons. About this clone itself: Its antigen is currently unknown.

This TCR was recovered from a man aged 25-45 years in good health. The sequenced material came from naive CD4+ T cells sorted from blood. Described subset: CD45RA+ positively selected. V usage is TRBV18 and J usage is TRBJ2-3; TRBD1 might be the D (5 bases). The CDR3 reads CASSPRARAFSTDTQYF. The CDR3 nucleotides read TGTGCCAGCTCACCCCGGGCCAGGGCTTTTAGCACAGATACGCAGTATTTT.